This TCR beta chain was profiled in a study of glioma-infiltrating T cells. The study's findings and limits: Gliomas, especially low-grade, showed above-expected tissue-blood divergence; non-neoplastic patients showed below.

The iRepertoire nested amplicon-rescue multiplex PCR amplified TCR alpha and beta CDR3s from RNA. One-step reverse transcription and amplification started from approximately 100-400 ng of tissue mRNA or PBMC total RNA. TCRdb fed the multiplex PCR reads into MiXCR, producing one record per CDR3 protein. This table has 84,000 or so distinct CDR3 sequences, less than 30% appearing once. Concerning this clonotype itself: Its specificity is unknown.

CDR1 and CDR2 from the germline V gene are SGHTA and FQGNSA. Trimming cost V 5 bases and J 4 bases, with 17 bases left between them. The CDR3 runs 15 residues. Sequenced sample: glioma tissue, nonneoplastic brain tissue, or PBMCs (not recorded which). The clonotype comes from a human donor with low-grade glioma or glioblastoma, undergoing nonglioma brain surgery, or in good health (not recorded which). This chain links TRBV7-2 with TRBJ1-1, with D unresolved. The CDR3 loop is CASSPQRGLGTEAFF. In DNA form, the CDR3 reads TGTGCCAGCAGCCCCCAACGGGGTCTCGGCACTGAAGCTTTCTTT.